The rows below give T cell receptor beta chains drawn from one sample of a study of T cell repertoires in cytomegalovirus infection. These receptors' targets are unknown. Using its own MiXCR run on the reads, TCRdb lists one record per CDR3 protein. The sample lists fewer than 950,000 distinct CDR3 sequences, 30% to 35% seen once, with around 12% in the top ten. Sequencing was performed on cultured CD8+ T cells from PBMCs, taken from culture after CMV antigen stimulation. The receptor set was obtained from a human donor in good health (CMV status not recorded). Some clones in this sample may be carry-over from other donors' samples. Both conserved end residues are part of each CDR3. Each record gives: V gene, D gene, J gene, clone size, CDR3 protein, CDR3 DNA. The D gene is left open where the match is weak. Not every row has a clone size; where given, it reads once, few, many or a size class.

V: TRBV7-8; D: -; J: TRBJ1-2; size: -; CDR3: CASSLDRRLHGYTF; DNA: TGTGCCAGCAGCTTAGACAGGCGACTACATGGCTACACCTTC
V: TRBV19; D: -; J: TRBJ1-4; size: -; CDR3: CASSTHFATNEKLFF; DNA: TGTGCCAGTAGTACCCATTTTGCAACTAATGAAAAACTGTTTTTT
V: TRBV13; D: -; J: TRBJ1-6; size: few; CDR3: CASSQSILNSPLHF; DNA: TGTGCCAGCAGCCAGTCGATCCTGAATTCACCCCTCCACTTT
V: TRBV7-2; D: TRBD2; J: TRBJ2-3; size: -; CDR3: CTSSLGLVSDTQYF; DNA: TGTACCAGCAGCCTTGGACTAGTAAGCGATACGCAGTATTTT
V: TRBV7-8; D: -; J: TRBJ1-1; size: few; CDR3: CASSSLQGIRTEAFF; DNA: TGTGCCAGCAGCTCACTGCAGGGTATTCGCACTGAAGCTTTCTTT
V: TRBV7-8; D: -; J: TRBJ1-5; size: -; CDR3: CASSLVTVGNQPQHF; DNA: TGTGCCAGCAGCTTAGTAACAGTAGGCAATCAGCCCCAGCATTTT
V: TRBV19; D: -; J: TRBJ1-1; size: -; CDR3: CASRDETPNTEAFF; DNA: TGTGCCAGTAGAGATGAAACACCGAACACTGAAGCTTTCTTT
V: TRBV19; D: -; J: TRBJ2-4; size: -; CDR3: CASSPANLAKNIQYF; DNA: TGTGCCAGTAGTCCAGCGAATCTAGCCAAAAACATTCAGTACTTC
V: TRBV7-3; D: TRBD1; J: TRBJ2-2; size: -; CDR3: CASSPYSTGGYTGELFF; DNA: TGTGCCAGCAGCCCATACTCGACAGGGGGCTACACCGGGGAGCTGTTTTTT
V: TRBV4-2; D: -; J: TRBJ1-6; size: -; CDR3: CASSVRPGTETSPLHF; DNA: TGTGCCAGCAGCGTCCGCCCCGGGACTGAGACTTCACCCCTCCACTTT
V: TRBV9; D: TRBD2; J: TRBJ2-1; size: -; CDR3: CASSVATRPNPGLPYNEQFF; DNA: TGTGCCAGCAGCGTAGCTACACGACCCAATCCGGGACTACCGTACAATGAGCAGTTCTTC
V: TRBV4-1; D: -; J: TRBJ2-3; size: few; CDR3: CASSHHLGPADTQYF; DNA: TGCGCCAGCAGCCATCACCTCGGGCCCGCAGATACGCAGTATTTT
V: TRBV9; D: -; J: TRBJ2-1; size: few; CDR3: CASSVGLEGGPYNEQFF; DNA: TGTGCCAGCAGCGTGGGCCTAGAGGGGGGGCCTTACAATGAGCAGTTCTTC